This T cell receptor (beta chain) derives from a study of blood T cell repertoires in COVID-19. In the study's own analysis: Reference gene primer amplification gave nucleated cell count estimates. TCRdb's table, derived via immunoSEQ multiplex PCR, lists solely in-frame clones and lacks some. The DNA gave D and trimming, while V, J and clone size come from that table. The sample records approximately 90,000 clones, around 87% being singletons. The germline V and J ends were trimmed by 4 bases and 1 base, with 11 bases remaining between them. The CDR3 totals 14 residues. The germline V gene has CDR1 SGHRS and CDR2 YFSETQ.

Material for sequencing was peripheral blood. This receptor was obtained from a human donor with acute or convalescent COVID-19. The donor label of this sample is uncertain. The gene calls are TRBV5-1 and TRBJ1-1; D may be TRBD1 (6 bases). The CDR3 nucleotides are TGCGCCAGCAGCCCGTGGGGACAGAACACTGAAGCTTTCTTT. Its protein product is CASSPWGQNTEAFF.